The 5 T cell receptor beta chains below all came from one sample that was sequenced in a study of siplizumab effects on memory and regulatory T cells. Method: immunoSEQ multiplex PCR; TCRdb's copy keeps in-frame clones and lacks some. Among approximately 90,000 clones, 94% were seen once, and the ten largest hold around 0.31%. Sequenced input: non-Treg CD4+ T cells sorted from blood. Source of these receptors: a human donor in good health.

This rearrangement joins TRBV10-3 to TRBJ2-7; 8 bases agree with TRBD2. Germline CDR1 and CDR2: ENHRY and SYGVKD. The CDR3 contains 15 residues. V shed 6 bases and J 0 bases; nucleotides not matched to a gene: 7. CDR3 residues: CAISQTSGASYEQYF. The CDR3 DNA reads TGTGCCATCAGCCAAACTAGCGGCGCCTCCTACGAGCAGTACTTC.

The chain combines TRBV29-1 with TRBJ1-2; 7 nucleotides line up with TRBD1. Germline assignment: CDR1 SQVTM and CDR2 ANQGSEA. There are 13 residues in the CDR3. Unmatched junction bases numbered 9, after V lost 7 bases and J lost 4 bases. This CDR3 is CSAGTATSYGYTF. DNA for the CDR3: TGCAGCGCTGGGACAGCCACTTCCTATGGCTACACCTTC.

V usage is TRBV19 and J usage is TRBJ1-5, with D unresolved. CDR1 LNHDA and CDR2 SQIVND come from the germline V gene (reference sequence). V shed 7 bases and J shed 2 bases, with 18 bases lying between them. This CDR3 region has 16 residues. CDR3 loop: CASTPGGYNGNQPQHF. The CDR3 DNA reads TGTGCCAGTACCCCAGGAGGCTACAATGGCAATCAGCCCCAGCATTTT.

The chain recombines TRBV12-5 with TRBJ1-2; D perhaps matches TRBD1 (6 bases). The CDR3 consists of 14 residues. V gave up 1 base and J gave up 4 bases, with 10 bases separating them. Germline lookup yields CDR1 LGHNT and CDR2 FRNRAP. CDR3 sequence (DNA): TGTGCTAGTGGTTTGGGGACAGTTGGCTATGGCTACACCTTC. Encoded protein: CASGLGTVGYGYTF.

V and J are TRBV19 and TRBJ2-3; no clear D gene. Germline values: CDR1 LNHDA, CDR2 SQIVND (reference sequence). The CDR3 contains 11 residues. Deletions cut 7 bases from V and 5 bases from J, with 7 bases between. The CDR3 DNA sequence: TGTGCCAGTACCCTCGGAGATACGCAGTATTTT. Protein sequence: CASTLGDTQYF.